The present entry profiles one TCR beta chain with its context. Its antigen is not identified. These data come from a study of graft-versus-host responses after intestinal transplantation. General study results and limits: Declines in HvG clones occurring early post-transplant were associated with peak circulating GvH clone levels.

Measured with immunoSEQ multiplex PCR; TCRdb has only the in-frame clones, and not every one. The repertoire holds under 90,000 clones, with about 91% as singletons. The source material was unstimulated CD4+ T cells sorted from spleen or lymph node cells, sampled before transplant. The sequence derives from a human donor who was the organ donor for an intestinal transplant.

The CDR3 DNA reads TGTGCCTGGAGCCGGGACAGTATCACAGATACGCAGTATTTT. As protein: CAWSRDSITDTQYF. The chain recombines TRBV30 with TRBJ2-3, with 7 bases identical to TRBD1. Losses at the gene ends were 3 bases for V and 2 bases for J; bases not matched to a gene: 5. The CDR3 contains 14 residues. Germline V lookup: CDR1 GTSNPN, CDR2 SVGIG (reference sequence).